The 23 T cell receptor beta chains reported below all come from one sample, sequenced in a study of blood T cell repertoires in COVID-19. Data came from immunoSEQ multiplex PCR; TCRdb stores just in-frame clones and leaves some out. The data show some 55,000 clones, 77% seen once. The sample was peripheral blood. The receptors were gathered from a man between 70 and 80 years old with active or convalescent COVID-19.

V and J are TRBV2 and TRBJ2-3; 9 bases agree with TRBD2. This CDR3 spans 16 amino acids. V trimming: 2 bases; J trimming: 3 bases; junction bases outside the gene matches: 6. The germline gives CDR1 SNHLY, CDR2 FYNNEI. The CDR3 spells CASSENRGGATDTQYF. The DNA for the CDR3 is TGTGCCAGCAGTGAAAATCGCGGGGGGGCAACAGATACGCAGTATTTT.

Only a few counts were recorded for this clone. This chain uses TRBV24-1 with TRBJ1-2, with 12 positions matching TRBD1. V lost 9 bases and J lost 5; bases outside the gene matches: 3. Germline lookup yields CDR1 KGHDR and CDR2 SFDVKD. The CDR3 totals 13 residues. The CDR3 sequence: CATGTGGEYGYTF. The DNA for the CDR3 is TGTGCCACCGGGACAGGGGGCGAGTATGGCTACACCTTC.

This chain joins TRBV4-1 and TRBJ1-4; weak D call: TRBD1 (5 bases). The CDR3 extends over 15 amino acids. Trimming pared 4 bases from V and 0 bases from J, leaving 9 bases between. In germline, CDR1 is MGHRA, CDR2 YSYEKL. The CDR3 sequence is CASSRTGATNEKLFF. CDR3 sequence (DNA): TGCGCCAGCAGCCGAACAGGAGCAACTAATGAAAAACTGTTTTTT.

The gene calls are TRBV2 and TRBJ1-2, with TRBD1 as a possible D gene (6 bases). The germline V gene encodes CDR1 SNHLY and CDR2 FYNNEI. V was pared by 3 bases and J by 5 bases, with 13 bases between. This CDR3 comprises 14 residues. In nucleotides, the CDR3 is TGTGCCAGCAGTGATGGACAGAGTGTGTATGGCTACACCTTC. Its translation is CASSDGQSVYGYTF. Together with reference TRBV2 and TRBJ1-2, the CDR3 gives the full variable domain: EPEVTQTPSHQVTQMGQEVILRCVPISNHLYFYWYRQILGQKVEFLVSFYNNEISEKSEIFDDQFSVERPDGSNFTLKIRSTKLEDSAMYFCASSDGQSVYGYTFGSGTRLTVV.

This chain uses TRBV6-5 with TRBJ1-1, with a weak D call TRBD1 (6 bases). The CDR3 length is 15 residues. The V gene's germline CDR1 is MNHEY and CDR2 SVGAGI. Trimming pared 5 bases from V and 3 bases from J, leaving 16 bases between. CDR3 nucleotide sequence: TGTGCCAGCAGTCTTCGACAGGCCTTATACACTGAAGCTTTCTTT. Translated: CASSLRQALYTEAFF.

The chain links TRBV5-6 to TRBJ1-5, with 10 bases that match TRBD1. The CDR3 is made up of 14 amino acids. From germline, CDR1 is SGHDT and CDR2 YYEEEE. After removal of 4 bases from V and 5 bases from J, the junction contained 3 bases not matched to a gene. The CDR3 DNA reads as TGTGCCAGCAGCCGGACAGGGGGGGATCAGCCCCAGCATTTT. Amino acid sequence: CASSRTGGDQPQHF.

The rearrangement links TRBV9 to TRBJ2-3; the match to TRBD1 covers 10 bases. The CDR3 length is 18 residues. In germline, CDR1 is SGDLS, CDR2 YYNGEE. The ends lost 2 bases at V and 2 bases at J; junction bases unmatched: 11. CDR3 loop: CASSVQAVTGGYTDTQYF. The CDR3 coding sequence is TGTGCCAGCAGCGTCCAAGCGGTGACAGGGGGCTACACAGATACGCAGTATTTT.

The rearrangement uses TRBV18 and TRBJ1-2; D may be TRBD1 (5 bases). This CDR3 comprises 13 residues. Germline CDR1 is KGHSH and CDR2 is LQKENI. V was shortened by 3 bases and J by 4 bases, with 9 bases between the two germline ends. The CDR3: CASSPDTFYGYTF. CDR3 DNA sequence: TGTGCCAGCTCACCGGACACCTTCTATGGCTACACCTTC.

This chain joins TRBV5-1 and TRBJ1-1; maybe TRBD1 (5 bases). The CDR3 length is 16 residues. Germline values: CDR1 SGHRS, CDR2 YFSETQ. V lost 0 bases and J lost 2, with 14 bases in between. The DNA of the CDR3 is TGCGCCAGCAGCTTGGGGCAGGGAACATATAACACTGAAGCTTTCTTT. Its translation: CASSLGQGTYNTEAFF. Combining the CDR3 with reference TRBV5-1 and TRBJ1-1 gives the whole variable domain KAGVTQTPRYLIKTRGQQVTLSCSPISGHRSVSWYQQTPGQGLQFLFEYFSETQRNKGNFPGRFSGRQFSNSRSEMNVSTLELGDSALYLCASSLGQGTYNTEAFFGQGTRLTVV.

The V call is TRBV7-9, the J call TRBJ2-1; TRBD1 agrees at 10 bases. V trimming: 5 bases; J trimming: 6 bases; junction bases outside the gene matches: 4. From germline, CDR1 is SEHNR and CDR2 FQNEAQ (reference sequence). The CDR3 is 14 residues long. The CDR3 sequence is CASSPGTGVNEQFF. The CDR3 nucleotides read TGTGCCAGCAGCCCGGGGACAGGGGTCAATGAGCAGTTCTTC.

The rearrangement joins TRBV12-3 or TRBV12-4 to TRBJ1-1, with D possibly TRBD1 on 6 matching bases. V lost 5 bases to trimming and J lost 6 bases, with 13 bases between them. This CDR3 region has 13 residues. CDR3 amino acids: CASSIKGGAEAFF. CDR3 in DNA: TGTGCCAGCAGTATCAAGGGGGGGGCTGAAGCTTTCTTT.

This clone appeared once. CDR3 protein: CASTLGGKEAFF. CDR3 coding DNA: TGTGCCAGTACCCTCGGGGGGAAAGAGGCTTTCTTT. The chain joins TRBV19 to TRBJ1-1; a weak D match, TRBD1 (5 bases). This CDR3 contains 12 residues. Germline-derived CDR1 and CDR2 are LNHDA and SQIVND (reference sequence). The ends were cut back, 7 bases at V and 11 bases at J, with 17 bases in the middle.

V gene TRBV11-2 combines with J gene TRBJ2-7; D remains unclear. This CDR3 contains 14 residues. V was clipped by 4 bases and J by 1 base, with 11 bases between them. In germline, CDR1 is SGHAT, CDR2 FQNNGV. The DNA of the CDR3 is TGTGCCAGCAGCTCGGAGACGGGTTCCTACGAGCAGTACTTC. Amino acids: CASSSETGSYEQYF.

The rearrangement joins TRBV7-9 to TRBJ1-2; D not certain. Trimming cost V 4 bases and J 4 bases, with 13 bases left between them. The CDR3 runs to 14 residues. From germline, CDR1 is SEHNR and CDR2 FQNEAQ (reference sequence). The CDR3 is CASSSRELGYGYTF. CDR3 nucleotides: TGTGCCAGCAGCTCCCGAGAACTCGGCTATGGCTACACCTTC.

The rearrangement uses TRBV4-2 and TRBJ2-1; 8 bases align to TRBD1. This CDR3 region has 15 residues. V lost 4 bases to trimming and J lost 2 bases; unmatched junction nucleotides: 4. From germline, CDR1 is LGHNA and CDR2 YNFKEQ. The CDR3 nucleotides are TGTGCCAGCAGCCCCGGACAGGGAGCCTACAATGAGCAGTTCTTC. Translated, it gives CASSPGQGAYNEQFF.

This chain uses TRBV6-6 with TRBJ2-3; TRBD1 matches at 7 bases. CDR3 size: 14 residues. Germline V gives CDR1 MNHNY, CDR2 SVGAGI (reference sequence). V shed 3 bases, J shed 6 bases, and the junction held 6 bases outside the gene matches. This CDR3 reads CASSYRQGSDTQYF. CDR3 nucleotides: TGTGCCAGCAGTTATCGACAGGGTAGCGATACGCAGTATTTT.

This chain uses TRBV28 with TRBJ1-1; the D gene is possibly TRBD1 (6 bases). V was shortened by 8 bases and J by 1 base, with 17 bases between the two germline ends. This CDR3 region has 15 residues. CDR1 is MDHEN and CDR2 is SYDVKM in the germline V gene. The CDR3 sequence is CASGSRGQRNTEAFF. CDR3 coding DNA: TGTGCCAGCGGGTCCCGGGGACAAAGGAACACTGAAGCTTTCTTT.

The sample holds many counts of this clone. The V gene is TRBV5-1, the J gene TRBJ1-2; D is undetermined. Germline assignment: CDR1 SGHRS and CDR2 YFSETQ. This CDR3 contains 14 residues. Trimming pared 4 bases from V and 11 bases from J, leaving 21 bases between. The CDR3 spells CASSAGSYKPLYTF. DNA of the CDR3: TGCGCCAGCAGCGCCGGGTCTTACAAACCCCTTTACACCTTC. The full variable domain, its missing parts supplied by reference TRBV5-1 and TRBJ1-2, is KAGVTQTPRYLIKTRGQQVTLSCSPISGHRSVSWYQQTPGQGLQFLFEYFSETQRNKGNFPGRFSGRQFSNSRSEMNVSTLELGDSALYLCASSAGSYKPLYTFGSGTRLTVV.

This chain links TRBV7-9 with TRBJ1-4, with D perhaps TRBD1 (6 bases). V lost 4 bases and J lost 3, with 12 bases in between. The CDR3 extends over 15 amino acids. Germline values: CDR1 SEHNR, CDR2 FQNEAQ (reference sequence). The CDR3 loop is CASSSQTGPNEKLFF. CDR3 DNA: TGTGCCAGCAGCTCCCAGACAGGCCCTAATGAAAAACTGTTTTTT.

V is TRBV6-5 and J is TRBJ2-2, with 9 bases matching TRBD1. Looked up from germline, CDR1 is MNHEY and CDR2 is SVGAGI. This CDR3 has 15 amino acids. The V and J ends lost 3 bases and 5 bases, in that order; junction bases with no gene match: 4. For the CDR3, the DNA is TGTGCCAGCAGTTATTACAGGGGGCTTACCGGGGAGCTGTTTTTT. Protein: CASSYYRGLTGELFF.

Points on this clone: This clone may be a read error of a much larger clone one base away. In the same sample, other DNA sequences code for this CDR3. J is TRBJ2-7 and V is TRBV6-5; TRBD1 might be the D (6 bases). Deletions cut 0 bases from V and 3 bases from J, with 9 bases between. CDR1 MNHEY and CDR2 SVGAGI come from the germline V gene. This CDR3 spans 14 amino acids. CDR3 DNA: TGTGCCAGCAGTTACTCGGGCAGGGGCTACGAGCAGTACTTC. Protein sequence: CASSYSGRGYEQYF.

The rearrangement joins TRBV11-2 to TRBJ1-4; possible D gene TRBD1, 5 bases. Germline CDR1 SGHAT, CDR2 FQNNGV. V was trimmed by 7 bases and J by 5 bases, leaving 20 bases between them. The length of the CDR3 is 16 residues. The CDR3: CASNRGADQINEKLFF. CDR3 nucleotides: TGTGCCAGCAACCGCGGGGCGGACCAGATCAATGAAAAACTGTTTTTT. The complete variable domain, with remaining parts taken from reference TRBV11-2 and TRBJ1-4, reads EAGVAQSPRYKIIEKRQSVAFWCNPISGHATLYWYQQILGQGPKLLIQFQNNGVVDDSQLPKDRFSAERLKGVDSTLKIQPAKLEDSAVYLCASNRGADQINEKLFFGSGTQLSVL.

The J gene is TRBJ1-5, the V gene TRBV19, with D unclear. Germline CDR1 LNHDA, CDR2 SQIVND (reference sequence). The CDR3 is 17 amino acids. V was pared by 1 base and J by 4 bases, with 17 bases between. For the CDR3, the DNA is TGTGCCAGTAGTATAGGAGATGCGGCAGTTAAAAATCAGCCCCAGCATTTT. Its protein product is CASSIGDAAVKNQPQHF.